What follows are 29 T cell receptor beta chains derived from one specimen sequenced in a study of cytomegalovirus exposure and HLA in healthy donors. Both 60 Vbeta primers and 13 Jbeta primers went into the PCR. Clones were sequenced by immunoSEQ multiplex PCR, and TCRdb holds only the in-frame ones, with some missing. The sample shows about 120,000 clones, over 8.5% of them seen only once. Material for sequencing was PBMCs. These receptors came from a woman aged 40-49 years in good health and CMV-seropositive.

V gene TRBV10-3 combines with J gene TRBJ1-2, with 9 bases aligning to TRBD1. The CDR3 is made up of 14 amino acids. Losses at the gene ends were 6 bases for V and 8 bases for J; bases not matched to a gene: 10. Germline CDR1 ENHRY, CDR2 SYGVKD. The CDR3 is CAIRGDRGLVGYTF. The CDR3 DNA sequence: TGTGCCATCAGGGGAGACAGGGGGTTAGTCGGCTACACCTTC.

The rearrangement links TRBV6-5 to TRBJ2-1; the match to TRBD2 covers 14 bases. Germline V gene lookup returns CDR1 MNHEY and CDR2 SVGAGI. This CDR3 is built from 16 residues. Trimming at V came to 4 bases and at J to 7 bases, leaving 6 bases not matched to a gene. CDR3 in amino acids: CASSSGLAGGLNEQFF. In DNA, the CDR3 is TGTGCCAGCAGTTCCGGACTAGCGGGGGGCCTAAATGAGCAGTTCTTC.

This chain uses TRBV6-4 with TRBJ1-5, with TRBD1 matching over 8 bases. The CDR3 has 15 amino acids. With 4 bases clipped from V and 0 bases from J, the junction kept 2 bases outside the gene matches. The V gene's germline CDR1 is MRHNA and CDR2 SNTAGT. DNA for the CDR3: TGTGCCAGCAGTGTGGACAGGGATAGCAATCAGCCCCAGCATTTT. Translation gives CASSVDRDSNQPQHF.

The rearrangement uses TRBV7-9 and TRBJ1-2; 7 nucleotides align to TRBD1. The length of the CDR3 is 14 residues. V lost 2 bases and J lost 5; bases outside the gene matches: 5. The germline CDR1 and CDR2 sequences are SEHNR and FQNEAQ (reference sequence). CDR3: CASSLQGGLYGYTF. The CDR3 region has the DNA TGTGCCAGCAGCTTACAGGGGGGCCTTTATGGCTACACCTTC.

This clone was counted between two and nine times. This chain links TRBV27 with TRBJ2-7, with a tentative D call TRBD1 (6 bases). Trimming took off 2 bases at V and 3 bases at J, with 8 bases between the two ends. From germline, CDR1 is MNHEY and CDR2 SMNVEV (reference sequence). The CDR3 extends over 13 amino acids. The CDR3 sequence: CASSLRTDYEQYF. CDR3 nucleotides: TGTGCCAGCAGTTTAAGGACAGACTACGAGCAGTACTTC.

The sample holds a few counts of this clone. This chain links TRBV27 with TRBJ2-1, with 7 bases matching TRBD1. Germline trimming cut 8 bases from V and 8 bases from J; bases unmatched to any gene: 9. CDR1 MNHEY and CDR2 SMNVEV come from the germline V gene (reference sequence). The CDR3 covers 13 residues. The CDR3 DNA reads TGTGCCAGCCTGGGACAGAATTTGTATGAGCAGTTCTTC. Its translation: CASLGQNLYEQFF.

The chain has TRBV10-1 and TRBJ2-2, with TRBD2 matching 10 bases. Germline V gives CDR1 WNHNN, CDR2 SYGVQD (reference sequence). V shed 6 bases and J 3 bases; nucleotides not matched to a gene: 1. CDR3 size: 14 residues. For the CDR3, the DNA is TGCGCCAGCAGGCTAGCGGGGGACACCGGGGAGCTGTTTTTT. Amino acids: CASRLAGDTGELFF.

The V call is TRBV7-9, the J call TRBJ1-2, with TRBD1 matching over 9 bases. This CDR3 has 15 residues. The V gene end was trimmed by 2 bases and the J gene end by 5 bases; junction bases not matched to a gene: 6. Germline V gives CDR1 SEHNR, CDR2 FQNEAQ (reference sequence). CDR3 DNA sequence: TGTGCCAGCAGCTTACAACAGGGGGCAGGATATGGCTACACCTTC. Protein sequence: CASSLQQGAGYGYTF.

In its sample, this clone was seen a few times. V gene TRBV7-3 combines with J gene TRBJ2-1; the match to TRBD2 covers 9 bases. The germline V gene encodes CDR1 SGHTA and CDR2 FQGTGA. V trimming: 5 bases; J trimming: 7 bases; junction bases outside the gene matches: 6. The CDR3 is 14 residues long. CDR3 sequence: CASSPSLAGNEQFF. The DNA for the CDR3 is TGTGCCAGCAGCCCTTCCCTAGCGGGGAATGAGCAGTTCTTC.

V usage is TRBV4-1 and J usage is TRBJ2-2; 8 bases match TRBD1. In germline, CDR1 is MGHRA, CDR2 YSYEKL. This CDR3 is 18 amino acids long. The J segment lost 5 bases and the V segment lost 3 bases, leaving 14 bases of the junction unmatched. The CDR3 loop reads CASSHPGQGRPGTGELFF. The CDR3 DNA reads as TGCGCCAGCAGCCACCCCGGACAGGGAAGGCCGGGGACCGGGGAGCTGTTTTTT.

This clone came up a few times. The rearrangement joins TRBV7-2 to TRBJ1-5, with TRBD1 matching 9 bases. Germline CDR1 and CDR2: SGHTA and FQGNSA. After removal of 0 bases from V and 6 bases from J, the junction contained 6 bases not matched to a gene. The CDR3 is made up of 16 amino acids. The CDR3: CASSLAVDRGRQPQHF. The CDR3 DNA follows: TGTGCCAGCAGCTTAGCGGTGGACAGGGGCCGTCAGCCCCAGCATTTT.

This chain links TRBV7-8 with TRBJ2-3, with 7 bases lining up with TRBD1. The V segment lost 5 bases and the J segment 1 base; nucleotides outside the gene matches: 6. The germline V gene has CDR1 SGHVS and CDR2 FQNEAQ. CDR3 length: 15 residues. The CDR3 sequence is CASSLTGMGTDTQYF. In DNA, the CDR3 is TGTGCCAGCAGCCTGACAGGGATGGGCACAGATACGCAGTATTTT.

In its sample, this clone was seen a few times. V is TRBV19 and J is TRBJ1-4, with TRBD1 matching over 9 bases. Trimming cost V 5 bases and J 8 bases; bases outside gene matches: 6. CDR3 length: 14 residues. Per the germline V gene, CDR1 is LNHDA and CDR2 is SQIVND (reference sequence). The CDR3 DNA reads as TGTGCCAGTAGTGCGACAGGGGGAGGCGAAAAACTGTTTTTT. Its protein is CASSATGGGEKLFF.

This clone was picked up a small number of times. The CDR3 DNA follows: TGTGCCAGCAGAAAAACAGGGGGGGCGGTCTACAATGAGCAGTTCTTC. Its protein product is CASRKTGGAVYNEQFF. This chain uses TRBV27 with TRBJ2-1, with D maybe TRBD1 (8 bases). Germline V gene data show CDR1 as MNHEY and CDR2 as SMNVEV (reference sequence). V was shortened by 6 bases and J by 3 bases, with 18 bases between the two germline ends. The CDR3 contains 16 residues.

V gene TRBV29-1 combines with J gene TRBJ1-4; the D gene is possibly TRBD1 (5 bases). Trimming left V 4 bases short and J 0 bases short, with 21 bases between. The germline V gene encodes CDR1 SQVTM and CDR2 ANQGSEA. This CDR3 comprises 18 residues. In DNA form, the CDR3 reads TGCAGCGTTGGACCTTTAGGACAACCCGACGCAACTAATGAAAAACTGTTTTTT. Translation gives CSVGPLGQPDATNEKLFF.

The chain joins TRBV10-3 to TRBJ1-3; possible D gene TRBD1, 5 bases. The CDR3 contains 12 residues. Deletions cut 10 bases from V and 1 base from J, with 8 bases between. CDR1 is ENHRY and CDR2 is SYGVKD in the germline V gene. The CDR3 loop is CASSGSGNTIYF. The CDR3 DNA follows: TGTGCCAGCTCAGGGTCTGGAAACACCATATATTTT.

The chain combines TRBV5-1 with TRBJ2-1; TRBD2 aligns across 10 bases. The CDR3 runs to 15 residues. V was pared by 4 bases and J by 6 bases, with 7 bases of the junction left unmatched. CDR1 SGHRS and CDR2 YFSETQ come from the germline V gene. The CDR3 coding sequence is TGCGCCAGCAGCAAAGGGACTAGCGTTGGCAATGAGCAGTTCTTC. This sequence encodes CASSKGTSVGNEQFF.

J is TRBJ1-5 and V is TRBV6-5; possibly TRBD1 for D (5 bases). The CDR3 consists of 13 residues. Germline CDR1 reads MNHEY; CDR2 reads SVGAGI. The germline V and J ends were trimmed by 5 bases and 7 bases, with 12 bases remaining between them. CDR3 residues: CASSLQGNQPQHF. In DNA, the CDR3 is TGTGCCAGCAGTCTTCAGGGAAACCAGCCCCAGCATTTT.

This clone has more than one count but fewer than ten. This chain links TRBV30 with TRBJ1-4; D ambiguous. Trimming shortened V by 0 bases and J by 2 bases, and 16 bases separated the two germline ends. The CDR3 totals 17 residues. CDR1 is GTSNPN, CDR2 SVGIG, per germline (reference sequence). CDR3 loop: CAWSVGELWYTNEKLFF. CDR3 in DNA: TGTGCCTGGAGTGTTGGGGAGCTGTGGTACACTAATGAAAAACTGTTTTTT.

The table lists this clone with many counts. The V call is TRBV6-5, the J call TRBJ1-1; the match to TRBD1 covers 7 bases. V dropped 5 bases and J dropped 0; count of bases not matched to a gene: 3. The germline V gene encodes CDR1 MNHEY and CDR2 SVGAGI. CDR3 size: 14 residues. CDR3 in amino acids: CASSRQGLNTEAFF. The CDR3, as DNA: TGTGCCAGCAGTCGACAGGGCTTGAACACTGAAGCTTTCTTT.

This clone was seen a handful of times. The rearrangement joins TRBV25-1 to TRBJ1-6, with 9 bases that match TRBD1. The junction had 9 bases not matched to a gene; V was cut back by 5 bases and J by 7 bases. Germline V gene lookup returns CDR1 MGHDK and CDR2 SYGVNS. There are 16 residues in the CDR3. This CDR3 is CASSPSWGQGNSPLHF. The CDR3 DNA reads TGTGCCAGCAGTCCATCGTGGGGACAGGGAAATTCACCCCTCCACTTT.

This chain connects TRBV6-1 to TRBJ2-7; TRBD1 might be the D (5 bases). The germline CDR1 and CDR2 sequences are MNHNS and SASEGT. V was shortened by 4 bases and J by 2 bases, with 9 bases between the two germline ends. CDR3 length equals 13 residues. CDR3 residues: CASSAGQAYEQYF. The CDR3 bases are TGTGCCAGCAGTGCCGGACAAGCCTACGAGCAGTACTTC.

This chain joins TRBV19 and TRBJ1-5; 8 nucleotides match TRBD1. Trimming took 8 bases from V and 2 from J; bases not matched to a gene: 5. The germline gives CDR1 LNHDA, CDR2 SQIVND (reference sequence). This CDR3 is built from 14 residues. The CDR3 DNA sequence: TGTGCCAGTCGGGGGACAGGTGGCAATCAGCCCCAGCATTTT. Protein: CASRGTGGNQPQHF.

This chain joins TRBV30 and TRBJ2-7; 10 nucleotides agree with TRBD1. The CDR3 has 11 amino acids. With V trimmed by 5 bases and J by 9 bases, 4 bases remained unmatched. The germline V gene has CDR1 GTSNPN and CDR2 SVGIG (reference sequence). CDR3 amino acids: CAWGDRGRQYF. As DNA, the CDR3 is TGTGCCTGGGGGGACAGGGGTCGGCAGTACTTC.

The V and J genes are TRBV5-4 and TRBJ1-2; TRBD1 agrees at 9 bases. After removal of 5 bases from V and 5 bases from J, the junction contained 10 bases not matched to a gene. The CDR3 totals 15 residues. Germline V gives CDR1 SGHNT, CDR2 YYREEE (reference sequence). The CDR3 reads CASSSTGGPTYGYTF. CDR3 sequence (DNA): TGTGCCAGCAGTTCAACAGGGGGCCCGACATATGGCTACACCTTC.

J is TRBJ2-2 and V is TRBV10-1; D perhaps matches TRBD2 (5 bases). V was shortened by 3 bases and J by 4 bases, with 15 bases between the two germline ends. In germline, CDR1 is WNHNN, CDR2 SYGVQD (reference sequence). The CDR3 extends over 16 amino acids. As DNA, the CDR3 is TGCGCCAGCAGTGAAGGTCGGGGAGAAGGCACCGGGGAGCTGTTTTTT. Translating gives CASSEGRGEGTGELFF.

This clone was seen a handful of times. The CDR3 bases are TGCGCCAGCAGCTTGGCCGGCAGGGGGCAGTACTTC. It yields the protein CASSLAGRGQYF. The chain joins TRBV5-1 to TRBJ2-7; tentatively, D is TRBD1 (6 bases). Trimming shortened V by 0 bases and J by 9 bases, and 10 bases separated the two germline ends. The CDR3 covers 12 residues. CDR1 and CDR2 (germline): SGHRS, YFSETQ.

This rearrangement joins TRBV18 to TRBJ1-1; D is undetermined. Trimming removed 5 bases at V and 1 base at J, with 17 bases between. This CDR3 is built from 16 residues. CDR1 is KGHSH and CDR2 is LQKENI in the germline V gene. CDR3 sequence reads: CASSIPGVVGNTEAFF. The CDR3 coding sequence is TGTGCCAGCTCAATTCCCGGGGTCGTAGGGAACACTGAAGCTTTCTTT.

This clone has just a few counts. CDR3 in amino acids: CASSGGSGPPVEQYF. Here the CDR3 DNA reads TGTGCCAGCAGCGGGGGTAGCGGCCCCCCAGTAGAGCAGTACTTC. This chain joins TRBV5-4 and TRBJ2-7; D may be TRBD2 (6 bases). The ends were cut back, 4 bases at V and 7 bases at J, with 21 bases in the middle. The CDR3 covers 15 residues. Per germline, CDR1 SGHNT and CDR2 YYREEE (reference sequence).